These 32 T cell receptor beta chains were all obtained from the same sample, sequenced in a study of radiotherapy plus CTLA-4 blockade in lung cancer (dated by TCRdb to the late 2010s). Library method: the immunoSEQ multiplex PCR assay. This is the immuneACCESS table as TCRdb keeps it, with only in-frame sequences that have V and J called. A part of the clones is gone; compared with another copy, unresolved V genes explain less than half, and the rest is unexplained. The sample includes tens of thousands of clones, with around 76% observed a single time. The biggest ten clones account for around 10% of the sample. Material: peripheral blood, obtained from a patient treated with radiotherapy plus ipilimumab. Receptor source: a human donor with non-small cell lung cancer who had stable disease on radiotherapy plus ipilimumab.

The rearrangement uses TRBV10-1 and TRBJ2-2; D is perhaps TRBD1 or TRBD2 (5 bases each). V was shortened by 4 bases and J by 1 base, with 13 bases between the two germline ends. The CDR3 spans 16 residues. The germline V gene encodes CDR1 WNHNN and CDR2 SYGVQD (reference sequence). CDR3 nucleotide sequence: TGCGCCAGCAGTGGACCGGGACGGAAGAACACCGGGGAGCTGTTTTTT. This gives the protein CASSGPGRKNTGELFF.

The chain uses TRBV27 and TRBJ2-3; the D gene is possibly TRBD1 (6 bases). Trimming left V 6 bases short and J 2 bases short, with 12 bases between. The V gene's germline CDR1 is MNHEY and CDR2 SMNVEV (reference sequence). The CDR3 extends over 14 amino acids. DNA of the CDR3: TGTGCCAGCAGAGACAGGTTGTTCACAGATACGCAGTATTTT. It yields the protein CASRDRLFTDTQYF.

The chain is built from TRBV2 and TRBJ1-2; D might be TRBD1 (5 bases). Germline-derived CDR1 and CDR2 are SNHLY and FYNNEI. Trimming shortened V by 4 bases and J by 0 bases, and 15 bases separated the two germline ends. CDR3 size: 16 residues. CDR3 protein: CASSGGGATPNYGYTF. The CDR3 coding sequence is TGTGCCAGCAGTGGGGGCGGGGCCACACCTAACTATGGCTACACCTTC.

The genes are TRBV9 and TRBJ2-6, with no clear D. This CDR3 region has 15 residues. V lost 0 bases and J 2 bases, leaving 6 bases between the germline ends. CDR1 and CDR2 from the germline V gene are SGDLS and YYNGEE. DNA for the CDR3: TGTGCCAGCAGCGTAGACAGTCCTGGGGCCAACGTCCTGACTTTC. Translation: CASSVDSPGANVLTF.

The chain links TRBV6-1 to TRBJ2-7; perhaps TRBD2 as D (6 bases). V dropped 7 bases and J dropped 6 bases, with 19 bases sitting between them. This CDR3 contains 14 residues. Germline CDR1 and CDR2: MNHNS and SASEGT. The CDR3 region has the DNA TGTGCCAGCACCCTTGAGGAGGGTCTCCTCGAGCAGTACGTC. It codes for CASTLEEGLLEQYV.

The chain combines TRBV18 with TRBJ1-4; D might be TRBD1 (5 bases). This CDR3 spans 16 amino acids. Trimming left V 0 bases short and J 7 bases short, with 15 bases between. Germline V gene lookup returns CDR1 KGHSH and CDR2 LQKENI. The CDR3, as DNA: TGTGCCAGCTCACCACCGCTGATGGGGGGTGTTGAAAAACTGTTTTTT. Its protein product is CASSPPLMGGVEKLFF.

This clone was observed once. CDR3 loop: CASSTVGTSNQPQHF. CDR3 DNA sequence: TGTGCCAGCAGCACAGTAGGGACGTCCAATCAGCCCCAGCATTTT. V gene TRBV7-2 combines with J gene TRBJ1-5; possibly TRBD1 for D (5 bases). Germline lookup yields CDR1 SGHTA and CDR2 FQGNSA. There are 15 residues in the CDR3. Deletions cut 5 bases from V and 3 bases from J, with 14 bases between.

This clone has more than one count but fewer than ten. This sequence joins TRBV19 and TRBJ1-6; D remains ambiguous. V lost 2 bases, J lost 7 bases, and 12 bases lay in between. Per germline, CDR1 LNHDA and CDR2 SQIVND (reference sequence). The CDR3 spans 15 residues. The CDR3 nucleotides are TGTGCCAGTAGTATACTGGGAGGCGAGAATTCACCCCTCCACTTT. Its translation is CASSILGGENSPLHF.

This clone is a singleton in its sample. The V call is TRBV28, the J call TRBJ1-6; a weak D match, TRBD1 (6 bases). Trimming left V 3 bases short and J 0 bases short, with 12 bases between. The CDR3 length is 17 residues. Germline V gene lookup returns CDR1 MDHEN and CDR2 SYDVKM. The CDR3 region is CASSLGGGGSYNSPLHF. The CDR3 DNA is TGTGCCAGCAGTTTGGGGGGGGGCGGCTCCTATAATTCACCCCTCCACTTT.

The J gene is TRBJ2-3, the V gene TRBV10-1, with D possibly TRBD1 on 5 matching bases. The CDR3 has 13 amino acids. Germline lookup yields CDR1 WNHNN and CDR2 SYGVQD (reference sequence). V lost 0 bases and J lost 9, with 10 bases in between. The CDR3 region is CASSESTQGTQYF. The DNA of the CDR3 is TGCGCCAGCAGTGAGTCGACGCAGGGAACGCAGTATTTT.

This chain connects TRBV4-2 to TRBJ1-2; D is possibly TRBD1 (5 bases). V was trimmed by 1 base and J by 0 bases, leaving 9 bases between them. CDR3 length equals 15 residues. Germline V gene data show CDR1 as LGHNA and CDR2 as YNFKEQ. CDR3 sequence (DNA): TGTGCCAGCAGCCAAGTCGGGGGGGCTAACTATGGCTACACCTTC. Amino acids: CASSQVGGANYGYTF.

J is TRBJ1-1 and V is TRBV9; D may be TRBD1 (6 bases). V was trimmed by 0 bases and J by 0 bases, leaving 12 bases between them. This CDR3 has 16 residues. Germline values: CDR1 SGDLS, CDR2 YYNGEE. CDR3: CASSVEPGALNTEAFF. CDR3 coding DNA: TGTGCCAGCAGCGTAGAACCAGGGGCCTTGAACACTGAAGCTTTCTTT.

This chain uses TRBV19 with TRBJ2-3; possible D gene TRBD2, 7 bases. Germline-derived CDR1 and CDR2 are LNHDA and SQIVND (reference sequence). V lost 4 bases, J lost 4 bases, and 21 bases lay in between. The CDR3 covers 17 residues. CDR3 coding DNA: TGTGCCAGTAGTACAGATACGGGGGGCGCGATAGCAGATACGCAGTATTTT. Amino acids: CASSTDTGGAIADTQYF.

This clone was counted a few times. In nucleotides, the CDR3 is TGTGCCAGCATCCCTCTTTTCGAGACCGGGGAGCTGTTTTTT. Encoded protein: CASIPLFETGELFF. This chain joins TRBV6-1 and TRBJ2-2; D gene unclear. In germline, CDR1 is MNHNS, CDR2 SASEGT. The CDR3 extends over 14 amino acids. V lost 7 bases to trimming and J lost 5 bases, with 14 bases between them.

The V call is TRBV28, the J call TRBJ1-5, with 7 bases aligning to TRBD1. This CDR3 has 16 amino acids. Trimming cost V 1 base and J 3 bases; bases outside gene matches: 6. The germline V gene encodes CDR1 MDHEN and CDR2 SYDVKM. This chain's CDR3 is CASSLSGRGYNQPQHF. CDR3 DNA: TGTGCCAGCAGTTTATCAGGCAGGGGGTACAATCAGCCCCAGCATTTT.

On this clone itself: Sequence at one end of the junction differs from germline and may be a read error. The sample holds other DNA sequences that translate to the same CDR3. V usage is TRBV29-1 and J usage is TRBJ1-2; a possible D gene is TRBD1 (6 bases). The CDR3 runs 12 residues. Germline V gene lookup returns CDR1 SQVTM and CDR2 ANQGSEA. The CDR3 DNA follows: TGTAGCGTTGATTTCAGGGGCTATGGCTACACCTTC. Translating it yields CSVDFRGYGYTF.

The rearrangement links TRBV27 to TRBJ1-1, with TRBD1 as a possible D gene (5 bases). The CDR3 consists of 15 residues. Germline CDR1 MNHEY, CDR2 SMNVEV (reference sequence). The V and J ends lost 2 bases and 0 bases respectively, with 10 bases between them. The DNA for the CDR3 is TGTGCCAGCAGTTTAGGGGGGGGGATGAACACTGAAGCTTTCTTT. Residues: CASSLGGGMNTEAFF.

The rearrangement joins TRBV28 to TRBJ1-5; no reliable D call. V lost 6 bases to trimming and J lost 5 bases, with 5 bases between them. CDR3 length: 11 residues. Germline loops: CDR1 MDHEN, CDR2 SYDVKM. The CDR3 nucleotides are TGTGCCAGCAGCAGAGATCAGCCCCAGCATTTT. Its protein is CASSRDQPQHF.

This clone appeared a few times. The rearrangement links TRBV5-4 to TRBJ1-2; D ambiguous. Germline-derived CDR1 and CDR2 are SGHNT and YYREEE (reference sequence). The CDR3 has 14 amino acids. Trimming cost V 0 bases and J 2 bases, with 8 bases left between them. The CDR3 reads CASSLGWSNYGYTF. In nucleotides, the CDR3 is TGTGCCAGCAGCTTGGGGTGGTCGAACTATGGCTACACCTTC.

The CDR3 DNA is TGTGCCAGTAGTATAGGCAGGCGGAATCGCGCGGGGAATGAAGCTTTCTTT. It translates to CASSIGRRNRAGNEAFF. V and J are TRBV19 and TRBJ1-1; D unclear. The V and J ends lost 1 base and 7 bases respectively, with 22 bases between them. Germline V gene sequence: CDR1 LNHDA, CDR2 SQIVND (reference sequence). The length of the CDR3 is 17 residues.

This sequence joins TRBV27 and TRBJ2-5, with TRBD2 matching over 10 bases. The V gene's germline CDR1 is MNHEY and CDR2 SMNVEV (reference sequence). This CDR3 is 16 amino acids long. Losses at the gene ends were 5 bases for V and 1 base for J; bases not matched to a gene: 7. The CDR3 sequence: CASSDYSGGPQETQYF. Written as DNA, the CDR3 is TGTGCCAGCAGTGATTATAGCGGGGGGCCCCAAGAGACCCAGTACTTC.

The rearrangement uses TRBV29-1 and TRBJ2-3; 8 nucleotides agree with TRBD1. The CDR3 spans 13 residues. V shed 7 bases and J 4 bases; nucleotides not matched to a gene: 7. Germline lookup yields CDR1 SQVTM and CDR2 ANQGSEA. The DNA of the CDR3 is TGCAGCGCCCCAGGGGGCTGGGCAGATACGCAGTATTTT. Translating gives CSAPGGWADTQYF.

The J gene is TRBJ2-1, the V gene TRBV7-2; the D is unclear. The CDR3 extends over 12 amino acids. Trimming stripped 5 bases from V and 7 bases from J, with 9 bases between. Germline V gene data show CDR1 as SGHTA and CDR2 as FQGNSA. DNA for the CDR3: TGTGCCAGCAGCCCCGCGATAAATGAGCAGTTCTTC. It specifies CASSPAINEQFF.

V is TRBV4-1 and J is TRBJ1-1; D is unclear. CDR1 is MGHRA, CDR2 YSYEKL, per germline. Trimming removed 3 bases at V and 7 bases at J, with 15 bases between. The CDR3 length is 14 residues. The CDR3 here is CASSHPAAGFEAFF. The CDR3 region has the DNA TGCGCCAGCAGCCATCCTGCAGCGGGTTTTGAAGCTTTCTTT.

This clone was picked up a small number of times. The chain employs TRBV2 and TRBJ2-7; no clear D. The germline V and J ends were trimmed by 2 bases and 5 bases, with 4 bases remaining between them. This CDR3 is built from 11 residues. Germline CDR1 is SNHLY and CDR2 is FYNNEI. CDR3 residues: CASSENDEQYV. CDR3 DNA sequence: TGTGCCAGCAGTGAAAATGACGAGCAGTACGTC.

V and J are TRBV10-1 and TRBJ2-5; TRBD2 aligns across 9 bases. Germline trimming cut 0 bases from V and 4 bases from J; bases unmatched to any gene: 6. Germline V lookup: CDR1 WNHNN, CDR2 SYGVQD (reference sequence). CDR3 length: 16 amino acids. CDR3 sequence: CASSESTSGGLETQYF. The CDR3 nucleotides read TGCGCCAGCAGTGAGTCGACGAGCGGGGGGTTAGAGACCCAGTACTTC.

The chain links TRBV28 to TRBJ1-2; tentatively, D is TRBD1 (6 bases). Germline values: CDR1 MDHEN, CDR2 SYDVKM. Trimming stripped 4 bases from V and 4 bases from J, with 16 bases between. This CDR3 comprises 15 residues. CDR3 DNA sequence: TGTGCCAGCAGTTCCACGACAGGAGAGGGCTATGGCTACACCTTC. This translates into CASSSTTGEGYGYTF.

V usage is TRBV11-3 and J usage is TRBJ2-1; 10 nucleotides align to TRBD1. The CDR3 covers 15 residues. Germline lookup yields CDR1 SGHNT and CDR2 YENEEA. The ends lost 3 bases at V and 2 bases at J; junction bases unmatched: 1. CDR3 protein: CASSFDRGPYNEQFF. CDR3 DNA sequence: TGTGCCAGCAGCTTCGACAGGGGGCCCTACAATGAGCAGTTCTTC.

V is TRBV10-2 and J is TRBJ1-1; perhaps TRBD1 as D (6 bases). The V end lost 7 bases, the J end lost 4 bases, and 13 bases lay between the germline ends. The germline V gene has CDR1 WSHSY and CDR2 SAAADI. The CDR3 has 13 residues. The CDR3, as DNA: TGCGCCAGCACTACGGGGGCTATCACTGAAGCTTTCTTT. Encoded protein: CASTTGAITEAFF.

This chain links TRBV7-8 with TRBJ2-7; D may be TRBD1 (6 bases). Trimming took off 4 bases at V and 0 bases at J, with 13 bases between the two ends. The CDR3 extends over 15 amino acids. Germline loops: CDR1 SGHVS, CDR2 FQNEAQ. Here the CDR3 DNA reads TGTGCCAGCAGCTCACAGGGTACTCTCTCCTACGAGCAGTACTTC. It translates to CASSSQGTLSYEQYF. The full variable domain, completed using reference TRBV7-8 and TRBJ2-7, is GAGVSQSPRYKVAKRGQDVALRCDPISGHVSLFWYQQALGQGPEFLTYFQNEAQLDKSGLPSDRFFAERPEGSVSTLKIQRTQQEDSAVYLCASSSQGTLSYEQYFGPGTRLTVT.

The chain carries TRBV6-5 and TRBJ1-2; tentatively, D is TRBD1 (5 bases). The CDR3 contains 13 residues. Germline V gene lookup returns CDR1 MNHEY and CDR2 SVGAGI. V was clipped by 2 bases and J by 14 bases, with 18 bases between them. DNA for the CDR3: TGTGCCAGCAGTTACCCTAAAACAGGCGCACCTACCTTC. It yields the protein CASSYPKTGAPTF.

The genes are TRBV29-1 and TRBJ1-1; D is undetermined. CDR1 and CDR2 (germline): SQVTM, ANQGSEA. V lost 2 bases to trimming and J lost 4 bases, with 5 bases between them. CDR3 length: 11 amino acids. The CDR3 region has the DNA TGCAGCGTTGAACTGGGCACTGAAGCTTTCTTT. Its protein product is CSVELGTEAFF.